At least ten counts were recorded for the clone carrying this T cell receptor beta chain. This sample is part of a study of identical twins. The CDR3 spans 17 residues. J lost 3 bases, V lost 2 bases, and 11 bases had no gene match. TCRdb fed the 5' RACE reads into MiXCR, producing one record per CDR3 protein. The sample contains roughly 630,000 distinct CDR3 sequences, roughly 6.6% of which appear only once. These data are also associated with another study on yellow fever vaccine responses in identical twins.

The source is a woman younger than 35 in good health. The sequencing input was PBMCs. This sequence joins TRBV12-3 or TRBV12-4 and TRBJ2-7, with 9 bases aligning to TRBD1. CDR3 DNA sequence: TGTGCCAGCAGTTTATCGTCGGGAGACAGGGGGATCTACGAGCAGTACGTC. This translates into CASSLSSGDRGIYEQYV.